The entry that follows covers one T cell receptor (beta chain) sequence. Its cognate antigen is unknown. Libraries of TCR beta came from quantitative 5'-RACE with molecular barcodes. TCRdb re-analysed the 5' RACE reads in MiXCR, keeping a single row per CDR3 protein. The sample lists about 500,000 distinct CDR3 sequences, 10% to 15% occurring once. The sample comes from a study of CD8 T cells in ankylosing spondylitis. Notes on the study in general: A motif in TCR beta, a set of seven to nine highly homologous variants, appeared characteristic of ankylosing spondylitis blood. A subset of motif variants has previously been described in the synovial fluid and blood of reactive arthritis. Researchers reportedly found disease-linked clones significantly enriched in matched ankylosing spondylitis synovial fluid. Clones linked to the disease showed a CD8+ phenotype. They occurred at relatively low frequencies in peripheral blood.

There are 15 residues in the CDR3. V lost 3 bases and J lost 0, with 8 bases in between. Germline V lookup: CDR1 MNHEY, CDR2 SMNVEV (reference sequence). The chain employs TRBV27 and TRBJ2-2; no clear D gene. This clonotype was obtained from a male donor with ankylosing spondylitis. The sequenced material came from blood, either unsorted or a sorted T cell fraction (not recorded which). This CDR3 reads CASSFGVPNTGELFF. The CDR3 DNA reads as TGTGCCAGCAGTTTTGGCGTTCCGAACACCGGGGAGCTGTTTTTT.